What follows are 31 T cell receptor beta chains derived from one specimen sequenced in a study of cytomegalovirus exposure and HLA in healthy donors. Some clones are missing from TCRdb's copy, which holds only in-frame ones; the method was immunoSEQ multiplex PCR. The sample shows approximately 180,000 clones, roughly 82% of them seen only once. The material sequenced was PBMCs. All receptors derive from a woman between 18 and 29 years old in good health and CMV-seronegative.

This chain joins TRBV2 and TRBJ1-2; weak D call: TRBD1 (5 bases). The CDR3 is 13 residues long. Germline V gene lookup returns CDR1 SNHLY and CDR2 FYNNEI. Trimming left V 1 base short and J 5 bases short, with 8 bases between. CDR3 protein: CASSEVTGYGYTF. In DNA, the CDR3 is TGTGCCAGCAGTGAAGTCACAGGTTATGGCTACACCTTC.

J is TRBJ2-7 and V is TRBV4-1; D possibly corresponds to TRBD1 (5 bases). This CDR3 is 13 amino acids long. Looked up from germline, CDR1 is MGHRA and CDR2 is YSYEKL. V dropped 3 bases and J dropped 7 bases, with 13 bases sitting between them. The DNA of the CDR3 is TGCGCCAGCAGCCAGGAATATCGACAGGAGCAGTACTTC. Protein product: CASSQEYRQEQYF.

V is TRBV6-6 and J is TRBJ1-3; 9 nucleotides align to TRBD1. The CDR3 covers 13 residues. The V gene end was trimmed by 10 bases and the J gene end by 2 bases; junction bases not matched to a gene: 3. Germline values: CDR1 MNHNY, CDR2 SVGAGI (reference sequence). DNA of the CDR3: TGTGCCACACAGGGGGCGCCTGGAAACACCATATATTTT. It is translated as CATQGAPGNTIYF.

This chain joins TRBV9 and TRBJ2-7, with a tentative D call TRBD1 (5 bases). The CDR3 sequence is 15 residues long. Germline CDR1 SGDLS, CDR2 YYNGEE. The germline V and J ends were trimmed by 0 bases and 5 bases, with 15 bases remaining between them. The CDR3: CASSVGVQGVHEQYF. The CDR3 bases are TGTGCCAGCAGCGTAGGGGTCCAGGGTGTCCACGAGCAGTACTTC. Combining the CDR3 with reference TRBV9 and TRBJ2-7 gives the whole variable domain DSGVTQTPKHLITATGQRVTLRCSPRSGDLSVYWYQQSLDQGLQFLIQYYNGEERAKGNILERFSAQQFPDLHSELNLSSLELGDSALYFCASSVGVQGVHEQYFGPGTRLTVT.

The rearrangement uses TRBV9 and TRBJ1-6; TRBD1 matches at 10 bases. This CDR3 spans 17 amino acids. J was trimmed by 7 bases and V by 0 bases; bases with no gene match: 7. The germline V gene has CDR1 SGDLS and CDR2 YYNGEE. Here the CDR3 reads CASSVDRDRGKNSPLHF. The CDR3 DNA follows: TGTGCCAGCAGCGTAGATCGGGACAGGGGCAAAAATTCACCCCTCCACTTT.

Notes on this clone: A junction boundary mismatches the germline segment, possibly from a read error. The rearrangement links TRBV5-6 to TRBJ2-3; TRBD2 matches 12 bases. Per the germline V gene, CDR1 is SGHDT and CDR2 is YYEEEE. The CDR3 extends over 16 amino acids. Here the CDR3 reads CASSPRRASGGDKQYF. CDR3 coding DNA: TGTGCCAGCAGCCCCCGGAGGGCTAGCGGGGGGGATAAGCAGTATTTT.

The DNA for the CDR3 is TGCGCCAGCAGTGCGGCCTACGAGCAGTACTTC. It yields the protein CASSAAYEQYF. The V and J genes are TRBV5-1 and TRBJ2-7; unclear D gene. The V and J ends lost 5 bases and 2 bases respectively, with 5 bases between them. The CDR3 sequence is 11 residues long. Germline lookup yields CDR1 SGHRS and CDR2 YFSETQ. Full variable domain (missing parts from reference TRBV5-1 and TRBJ2-7): KAGVTQTPRYLIKTRGQQVTLSCSPISGHRSVSWYQQTPGQGLQFLFEYFSETQRNKGNFPGRFSGRQFSNSRSEMNVSTLELGDSALYLCASSAAYEQYFGPGTRLTVT.

This clone was seen more than once but under ten times. The V gene is TRBV20-1, the J gene TRBJ1-1, with D unresolved. V was clipped by 5 bases and J by 7 bases, with 8 bases between them. CDR1 is DFQATT, CDR2 SNEGSKA, per germline (reference sequence). The length of the CDR3 is 10 residues. Here the CDR3 reads CSALGSEAFF. The CDR3 region has the DNA TGCAGTGCTTTAGGGAGTGAAGCTTTCTTT.

This sequence joins TRBV2 and TRBJ2-1, with 13 bases aligning to TRBD2. This CDR3 comprises 15 residues. V lost 0 bases to trimming and J lost 15 bases; unmatched junction nucleotides: 8. Per germline, CDR1 SNHLY and CDR2 FYNNEI. Here the CDR3 reads CASSEARTSGSERFF. The CDR3 nucleotides are TGTGCCAGCAGTGAAGCCCGGACTAGCGGGAGTGAACGGTTCTTC.

For the CDR3, the DNA is TGTGCCAGCAGCCAATCCAGGGGGAGCACTGAAGCTTTCTTT. Translation gives CASSQSRGSTEAFF. The rearrangement links TRBV14 to TRBJ1-1, with 7 bases lining up with TRBD1. Germline V gene data show CDR1 as SGHDN and CDR2 as FVKESK. V was pared by 2 bases and J by 4 bases, with 4 bases of the junction left unmatched. The CDR3 is 14 amino acids.

The rearrangement uses TRBV5-1 and TRBJ1-1, with no clear D. CDR1 and CDR2 from the germline V gene are SGHRS and YFSETQ. V was cut by 3 bases and J by 0 bases, with 9 bases left in between. The CDR3 is made up of 14 amino acids. DNA for the CDR3: TGCGCCAGCAGCTCGGGGAGCATGAACACTGAAGCTTTCTTT. It codes for CASSSGSMNTEAFF. The full variable domain, completed using reference TRBV5-1 and TRBJ1-1, is KAGVTQTPRYLIKTRGQQVTLSCSPISGHRSVSWYQQTPGQGLQFLFEYFSETQRNKGNFPGRFSGRQFSNSRSEMNVSTLELGDSALYLCASSSGSMNTEAFFGQGTRLTVV.

This chain connects TRBV9 to TRBJ1-6; TRBD1 aligns across 7 bases. CDR3 length equals 15 residues. Losses at the gene ends were 3 bases for V and 11 bases for J; bases not matched to a gene: 11. Per the germline V gene, CDR1 is SGDLS and CDR2 is YYNGEE. CDR3 in DNA: TGTGCCAGCAGCGCCGACAGGGTCGGATTCACACCCCTCCACTTT. The encoded protein is CASSADRVGFTPLHF.

V is TRBV27 and J is TRBJ2-2, with 9 bases lining up with TRBD1. The CDR3 is made up of 16 amino acids. V lost 2 bases to trimming and J lost 4 bases; unmatched junction nucleotides: 5. Germline V gene sequence: CDR1 MNHEY, CDR2 SMNVEV (reference sequence). The CDR3 loop is CASSLGWDRATGELFF. The CDR3 DNA reads as TGTGCCAGCAGTTTAGGGTGGGACAGGGCCACCGGGGAGCTGTTTTTT.

This chain connects TRBV7-8 to TRBJ2-1; 7 nucleotides agree with TRBD2. The CDR3 loop spans 13 amino acids. Germline values: CDR1 SGHVS, CDR2 FQNEAQ. V trimming: 4 bases; J trimming: 8 bases; junction bases outside the gene matches: 5. CDR3: CASSSRTRDEQFF. CDR3 nucleotides: TGTGCCAGCAGCTCAAGGACTAGGGATGAGCAGTTCTTC.

The J gene is TRBJ2-3, the V gene TRBV7-2, with TRBD1 identical over 7 bases. This CDR3 is built from 16 residues. Germline V CDR1 and CDR2: SGHTA, FQGNSA. With 1 base clipped from V and 4 bases from J, the junction kept 8 bases outside the gene matches. The CDR3 sequence is CASSLDFDRESDTQYF. The CDR3 DNA sequence: TGTGCCAGCAGCTTAGACTTCGACAGGGAATCAGATACGCAGTATTTT.

V gene TRBV6-5 combines with J gene TRBJ2-7; 8 bases are shared with TRBD2. CDR1 MNHEY and CDR2 SVGAGI come from the germline V gene. Trimming removed 0 bases from V and 4 bases from J; junction bases left unmatched: 8. The CDR3 length is 16 residues. CDR3 region: CASSYSLAGSTYEQYF. The CDR3 DNA reads as TGTGCCAGCAGTTACTCGCTAGCGGGTTCAACATACGAGCAGTACTTC.

The CDR3 sequence is CASSFSVMFEQYF. Here the CDR3 DNA reads TGTGCCAGCAGTTTCAGTGTGATGTTCGAGCAGTACTTC. This chain joins TRBV27 and TRBJ2-7; D ambiguous. V gave up 3 bases and J gave up 6 bases, with 12 bases separating them. There are 13 residues in the CDR3. Germline V gene lookup returns CDR1 MNHEY and CDR2 SMNVEV (reference sequence).

The chain uses TRBV7-6 and TRBJ2-7; 8 nucleotides agree with TRBD1. The J segment lost 1 base and the V segment lost 2 bases, leaving 4 bases of the junction unmatched. Germline-derived CDR1 and CDR2 are SGHVS and FNYEAQ. The length of the CDR3 is 15 residues. The CDR3 reads CASSLTGGRSYEQYF. The CDR3 DNA reads TGTGCCAGCAGCTTAACAGGGGGTAGATCCTACGAGCAGTACTTC.

The J gene is TRBJ2-7, the V gene TRBV6-1; D might be TRBD1 (6 bases). Germline CDR1 MNHNS, CDR2 SASEGT. V lost 5 bases and J lost 2, with 10 bases in between. The CDR3 runs 13 residues. This chain's CDR3 is CASSSRGTYEQYF. As DNA, the CDR3 is TGTGCCAGCAGTTCCAGGGGAACCTACGAGCAGTACTTC.

This chain uses TRBV5-1 with TRBJ2-1, with TRBD1 matching over 8 bases. V shed 4 bases, J shed 6 bases, and the junction held 12 bases outside the gene matches. This CDR3 region has 16 residues. From germline, CDR1 is SGHRS and CDR2 YFSETQ. In nucleotides, the CDR3 is TGCGCCAGCAGCGAACTAAGACAGGGGCTCCTCAATGAGCAGTTCTTC. This translates into CASSELRQGLLNEQFF.

V is TRBV2 and J is TRBJ2-7, with 8 nucleotides matching TRBD2. This CDR3 has 14 residues. Germline assignment: CDR1 SNHLY and CDR2 FYNNEI. J lost 2 bases, V lost 3 bases, and 3 bases had no gene match. This CDR3 reads CASSDAGGPYEQYF. In DNA, the CDR3 is TGTGCCAGCAGTGACGCGGGGGGTCCCTACGAGCAGTACTTC.

This clone appeared a few times. CDR3 amino acids: CAWAKGINYGYTF. As DNA, the CDR3 is TGTGCCTGGGCAAAGGGGATCAACTATGGCTACACCTTC. J is TRBJ1-2 and V is TRBV30; the D gene is possibly TRBD1 (5 bases). The CDR3 covers 13 residues. Germline values: CDR1 GTSNPN, CDR2 SVGIG (reference sequence). V lost 5 bases and J lost 2, with 12 bases in between.

The CDR3 region is CASRPVLKGQSSYEQYF. For the CDR3, the DNA is TGCGCCAGCAGACCCGTACTTAAGGGACAGTCGAGCTACGAGCAGTACTTC. The rearrangement joins TRBV10-1 to TRBJ2-7; 7 bases agree with TRBD1. V gave up 6 bases and J gave up 3 bases; unmatched junction bases: 17. The CDR3 covers 17 residues. Germline V gives CDR1 WNHNN, CDR2 SYGVQD (reference sequence).

The genes are TRBV30 and TRBJ1-2; D gene unclear. The CDR3 is made up of 16 amino acids. The V end was cut by 3 bases, the J end by 6 bases, with 23 bases between. Germline loops: CDR1 GTSNPN, CDR2 SVGIG (reference sequence). CDR3 DNA: TGTGCCTGGAGATTTGGGCCCTTGAGGGTGGTGAATGGCTACACCTTC. This encodes CAWRFGPLRVVNGYTF.

This clone was observed once. V gene TRBV19 combines with J gene TRBJ1-2; TRBD1 matches at 7 bases. The V segment lost 4 bases and the J segment 4 bases; nucleotides outside the gene matches: 9. The CDR3 has 15 residues. Germline V gives CDR1 LNHDA, CDR2 SQIVND (reference sequence). The CDR3 region is CASSSRQGWSYGYTF. CDR3 in DNA: TGTGCCAGTAGTAGTAGACAGGGATGGAGCTATGGCTACACCTTC.

This chain uses TRBV6-1 with TRBJ1-2, with 7 positions matching TRBD1. Germline trimming cut 7 bases from V and 4 bases from J; bases unmatched to any gene: 6. Germline CDR1 MNHNS, CDR2 SASEGT. The CDR3 contains 13 residues. CDR3: CASIDRVGYGYTF. The CDR3 DNA follows: TGTGCCAGCATTGACAGGGTTGGCTATGGCTACACCTTC.

The V gene is TRBV29-1, the J gene TRBJ1-3, with TRBD1 matching over 7 bases. Germline V gene sequence: CDR1 SQVTM, CDR2 ANQGSEA. Trimming cost V 6 bases and J 2 bases; bases outside gene matches: 1. The CDR3 runs 12 residues. As DNA, the CDR3 is TGCAGCGTCAGGGGGGCTGGAAACACCATATATTTT. As protein: CSVRGAGNTIYF.

This rearrangement joins TRBV6-5 to TRBJ1-1; D is unresolved. In germline, CDR1 is MNHEY, CDR2 SVGAGI. This CDR3 has 11 amino acids. With 7 bases removed from V and 2 bases from J, the gap between germline ends came to 5 bases. The CDR3 DNA is TGTGCCAGCATGAGAAACACTGAAGCTTTCTTT. Translated: CASMRNTEAFF.

This chain uses TRBV4-1 with TRBJ2-1, with 12 positions matching TRBD2. The length of the CDR3 is 17 residues. V trimming: 0 bases; J trimming: 5 bases; junction bases outside the gene matches: 5. Germline V gives CDR1 MGHRA, CDR2 YSYEKL. CDR3 sequence reads: CASSQDVTSGGNNEQFF. CDR3 bases: TGCGCCAGCAGCCAAGACGTGACTAGCGGGGGCAACAATGAGCAGTTCTTC.

On this clone: Germline is not matched at one junction end, which may reflect a read error. The chain joins TRBV11-2 to TRBJ1-1, with 7 bases that match TRBD1. CDR3 size: 16 residues. Looked up from germline, CDR1 is SGHAT and CDR2 is FQNNGV. The CDR3 is CASSLEEGALNTEAFF. DNA of the CDR3: TGTGCCAGCAGCCTAGAGGAGGGGGCTTTGAACACTGAAGCTTTCTTT.

The chain is built from TRBV7-6 and TRBJ2-3, with D possibly matching TRBD2 (5 bases). Germline V CDR1 and CDR2: SGHVS, FNYEAQ. Trimming removed 4 bases from V and 2 bases from J, with 13 bases in between. This CDR3 has 15 amino acids. The CDR3 here is CASSSWDSATDTQYF. The CDR3 DNA is TGTGCCAGCAGCTCTTGGGATAGCGCCACAGATACGCAGTATTTT.